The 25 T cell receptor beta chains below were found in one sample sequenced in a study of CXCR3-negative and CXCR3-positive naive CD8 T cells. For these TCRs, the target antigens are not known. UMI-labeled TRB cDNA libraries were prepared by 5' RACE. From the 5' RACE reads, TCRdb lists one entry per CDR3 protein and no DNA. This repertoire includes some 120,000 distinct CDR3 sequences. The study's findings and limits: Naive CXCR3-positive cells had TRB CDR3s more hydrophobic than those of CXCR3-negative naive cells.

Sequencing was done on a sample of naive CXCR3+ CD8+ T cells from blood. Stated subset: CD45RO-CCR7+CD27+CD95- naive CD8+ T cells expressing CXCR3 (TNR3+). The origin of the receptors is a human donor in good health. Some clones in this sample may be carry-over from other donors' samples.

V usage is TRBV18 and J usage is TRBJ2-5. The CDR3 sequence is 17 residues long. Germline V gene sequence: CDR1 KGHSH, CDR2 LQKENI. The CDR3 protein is CASSPPGVARIQETQYF. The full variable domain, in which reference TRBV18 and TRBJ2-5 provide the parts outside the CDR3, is NAGVMQNPRHLVRRRGQEARLRCSPMKGHSHVYWYRQLPEEGLKFMVYLQKENIIDESGMPKERFSAEFPKEGPSILRIQQVVRGDSAAYFCASSPPGVARIQETQYFGPGTRLLVL.

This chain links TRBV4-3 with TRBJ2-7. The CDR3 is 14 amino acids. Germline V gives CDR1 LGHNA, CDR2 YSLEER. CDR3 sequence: CASSQDLGVYEQYF.

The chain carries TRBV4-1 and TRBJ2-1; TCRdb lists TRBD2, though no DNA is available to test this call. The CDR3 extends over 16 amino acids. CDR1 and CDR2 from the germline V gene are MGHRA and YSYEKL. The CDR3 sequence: CASSHLTSGGYNEQFF.

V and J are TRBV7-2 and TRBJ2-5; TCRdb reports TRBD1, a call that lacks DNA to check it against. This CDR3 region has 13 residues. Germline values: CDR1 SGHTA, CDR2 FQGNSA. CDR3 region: CASSLWGEETQYF.

CDR3 protein: CASSDSLAGGQEQFF. V is TRBV6-4 and J is TRBJ2-1; TCRdb's D call, TRBD2, is unchecked because there is no DNA. Germline V CDR1 and CDR2: MRHNA, SNTAGT. This CDR3 has 15 amino acids.

CDR3: CASSQVPGRSYNEQFF. The V gene is TRBV3-1, the J gene TRBJ2-1. Per germline, CDR1 LGHDT and CDR2 YNNKEL (reference sequence). The CDR3 totals 16 residues.

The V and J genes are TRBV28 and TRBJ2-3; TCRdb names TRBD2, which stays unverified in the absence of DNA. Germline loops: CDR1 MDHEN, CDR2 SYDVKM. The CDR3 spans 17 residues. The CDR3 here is CASSSGLAGAGADTQYF.

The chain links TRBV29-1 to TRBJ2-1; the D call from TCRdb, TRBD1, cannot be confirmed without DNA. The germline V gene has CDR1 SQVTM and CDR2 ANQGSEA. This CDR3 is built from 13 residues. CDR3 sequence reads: CSVEQGEYNEQFF.

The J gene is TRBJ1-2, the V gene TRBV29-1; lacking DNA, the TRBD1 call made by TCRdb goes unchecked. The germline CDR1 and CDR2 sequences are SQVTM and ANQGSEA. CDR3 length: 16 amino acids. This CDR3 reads CSVVSGGGGAYYGYTF. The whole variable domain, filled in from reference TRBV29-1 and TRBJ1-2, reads SAVISQKPSRDICQRGTSLTIQCQVDSQVTMMFWYRQQPGQSLTLIATANQGSEATYESGFVIDKFPISRPNLTFSTLTVSNMSPEDSSIYLCSVVSGGGGAYYGYTFGSGTRLTVV.

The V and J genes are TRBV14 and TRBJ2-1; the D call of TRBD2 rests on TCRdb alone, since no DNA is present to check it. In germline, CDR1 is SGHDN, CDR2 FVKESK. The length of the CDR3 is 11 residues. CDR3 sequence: CASSQLAEQFF.

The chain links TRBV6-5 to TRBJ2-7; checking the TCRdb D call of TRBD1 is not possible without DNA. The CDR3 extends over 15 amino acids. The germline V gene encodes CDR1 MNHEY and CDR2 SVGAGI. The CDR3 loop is CASSRTGNGEREQYF.

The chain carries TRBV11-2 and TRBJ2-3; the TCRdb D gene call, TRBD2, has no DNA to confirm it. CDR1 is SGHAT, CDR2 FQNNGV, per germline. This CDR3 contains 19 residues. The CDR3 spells CASSSHPSWSSGDSDTQYF.

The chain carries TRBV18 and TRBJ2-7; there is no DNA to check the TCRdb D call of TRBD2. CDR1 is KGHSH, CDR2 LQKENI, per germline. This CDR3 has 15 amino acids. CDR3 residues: CASSPLPRVLGEQYF.

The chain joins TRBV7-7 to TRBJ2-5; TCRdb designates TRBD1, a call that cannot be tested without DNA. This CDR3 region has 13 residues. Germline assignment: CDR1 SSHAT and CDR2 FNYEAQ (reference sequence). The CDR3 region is CASSLNREETQYF. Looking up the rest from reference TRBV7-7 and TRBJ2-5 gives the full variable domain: GAGVSQSPRYKVTKRGQDVTLRCDPISSHATLYWYQQALGQGPEFLTYFNYEAQPDKSGLPSDRFSAERPEGSISTLTIQRTEQRDSAMYRCASSLNREETQYFGPGTRLLVL.

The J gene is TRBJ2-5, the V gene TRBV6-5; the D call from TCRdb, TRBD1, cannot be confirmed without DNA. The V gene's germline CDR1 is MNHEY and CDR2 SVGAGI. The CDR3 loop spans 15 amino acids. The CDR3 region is CASSLGAKLGETQYF.

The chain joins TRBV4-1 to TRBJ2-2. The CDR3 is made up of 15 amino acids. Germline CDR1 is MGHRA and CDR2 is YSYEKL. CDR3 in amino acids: CASSPVSVQTGELFF.

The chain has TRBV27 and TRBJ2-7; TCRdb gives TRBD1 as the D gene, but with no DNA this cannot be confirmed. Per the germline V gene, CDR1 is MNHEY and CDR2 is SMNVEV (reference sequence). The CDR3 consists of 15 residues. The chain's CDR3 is CASSFLMSQGYEQYF.

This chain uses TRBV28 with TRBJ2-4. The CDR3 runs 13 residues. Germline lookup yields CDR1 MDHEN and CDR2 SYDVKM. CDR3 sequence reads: CASSFNRFGIQYF.

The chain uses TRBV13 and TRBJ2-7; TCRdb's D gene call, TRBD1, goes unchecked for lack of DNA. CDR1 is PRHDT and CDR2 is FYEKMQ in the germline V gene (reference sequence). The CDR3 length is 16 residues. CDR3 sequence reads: CASSSRSGHPDWEQYF. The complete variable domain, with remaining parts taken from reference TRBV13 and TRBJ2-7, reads AAGVIQSPRHLIKEKRETATLKCYPIPRHDTVYWYQQGPGQDPQFLISFYEKMQSDKGSIPDRFSAQQFSDYHSELNMSSLELGDSALYFCASSSRSGHPDWEQYFGPGTRLTVT.

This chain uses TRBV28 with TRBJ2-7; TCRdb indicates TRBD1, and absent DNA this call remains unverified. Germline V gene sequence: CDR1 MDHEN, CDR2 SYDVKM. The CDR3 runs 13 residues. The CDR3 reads CATLDREAYEQYF. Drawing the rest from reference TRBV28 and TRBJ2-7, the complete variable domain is DVKVTQSSRYLVKRTGEKVFLECVQDMDHENMFWYRQDPGLGLRLIYFSYDVKMKEKGDIPEGYSVSREKKERFSLILESASTNQTSMYLCATLDREAYEQYFGPGTRLTVT.

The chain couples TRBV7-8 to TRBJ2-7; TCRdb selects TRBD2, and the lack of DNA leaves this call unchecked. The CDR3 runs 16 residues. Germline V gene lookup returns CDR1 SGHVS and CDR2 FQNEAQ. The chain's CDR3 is CASSLAGAGGAYEQYF. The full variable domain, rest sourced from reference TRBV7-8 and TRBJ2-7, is GAGVSQSPRYKVAKRGQDVALRCDPISGHVSLFWYQQALGQGPEFLTYFQNEAQLDKSGLPSDRFFAERPEGSVSTLKIQRTQQEDSAVYLCASSLAGAGGAYEQYFGPGTRLTVT.

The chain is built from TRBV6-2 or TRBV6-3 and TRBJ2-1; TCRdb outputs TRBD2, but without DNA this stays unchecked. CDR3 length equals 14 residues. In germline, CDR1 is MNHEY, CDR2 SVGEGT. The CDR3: CASSLGTDYNEQFF.

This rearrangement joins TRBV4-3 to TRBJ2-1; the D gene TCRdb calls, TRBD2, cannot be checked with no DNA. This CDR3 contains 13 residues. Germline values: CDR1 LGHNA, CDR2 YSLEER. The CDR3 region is CASSPVSSGEQFF.

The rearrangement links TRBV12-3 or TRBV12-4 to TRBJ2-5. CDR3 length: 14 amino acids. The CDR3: CASSPPGDQETQYF.

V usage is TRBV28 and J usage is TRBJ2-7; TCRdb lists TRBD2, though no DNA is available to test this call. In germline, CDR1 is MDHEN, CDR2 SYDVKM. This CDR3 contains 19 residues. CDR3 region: CASSLSVLGTSGDSYEQYF.